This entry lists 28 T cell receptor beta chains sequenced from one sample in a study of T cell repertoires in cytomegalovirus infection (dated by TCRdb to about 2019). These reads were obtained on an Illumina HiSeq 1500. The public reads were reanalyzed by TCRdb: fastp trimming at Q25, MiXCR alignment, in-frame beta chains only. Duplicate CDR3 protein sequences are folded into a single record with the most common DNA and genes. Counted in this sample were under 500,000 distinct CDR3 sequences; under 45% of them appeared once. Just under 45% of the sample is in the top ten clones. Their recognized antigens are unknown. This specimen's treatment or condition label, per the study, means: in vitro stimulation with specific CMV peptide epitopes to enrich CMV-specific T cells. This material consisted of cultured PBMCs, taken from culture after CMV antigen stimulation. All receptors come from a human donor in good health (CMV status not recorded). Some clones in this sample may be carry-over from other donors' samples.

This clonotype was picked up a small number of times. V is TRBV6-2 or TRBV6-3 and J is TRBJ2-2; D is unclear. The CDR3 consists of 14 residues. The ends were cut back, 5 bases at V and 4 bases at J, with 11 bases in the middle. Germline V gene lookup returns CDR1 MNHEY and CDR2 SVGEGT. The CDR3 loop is CASSPDGSTGELFF. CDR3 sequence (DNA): TGTGCCAGCAGTCCGGACGGAAGCACCGGGGAGCTGTTTTTT.

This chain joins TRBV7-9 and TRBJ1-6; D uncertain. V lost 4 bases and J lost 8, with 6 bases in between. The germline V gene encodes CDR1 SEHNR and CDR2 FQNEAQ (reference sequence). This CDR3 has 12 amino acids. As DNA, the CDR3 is TGTGCCAGCAGCTCCACGCATTCACCCCTCCACTTT. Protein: CASSSTHSPLHF.

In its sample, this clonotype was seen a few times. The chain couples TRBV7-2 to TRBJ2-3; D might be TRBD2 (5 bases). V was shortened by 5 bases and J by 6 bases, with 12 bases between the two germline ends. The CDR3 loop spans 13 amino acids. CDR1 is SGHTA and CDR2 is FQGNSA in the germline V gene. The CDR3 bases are TGTGCCAGCAGCGCGACTAATACGGATACGCAGTATTTT. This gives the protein CASSATNTDTQYF. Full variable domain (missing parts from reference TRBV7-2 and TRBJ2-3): GAGVSQSPSNKVTEKGKDVELRCDPISGHTALYWYRQSLGQGLEFLIYFQGNSAPDKSGLPSDRFSAERTGGSVSTLTIQRTQQEDSAVYLCASSATNTDTQYFGPGTRLTVL.

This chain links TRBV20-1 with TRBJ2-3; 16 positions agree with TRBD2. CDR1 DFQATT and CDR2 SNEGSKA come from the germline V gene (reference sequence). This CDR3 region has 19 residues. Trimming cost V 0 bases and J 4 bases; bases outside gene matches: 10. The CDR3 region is CSAREFGTSGGAEADTQYF. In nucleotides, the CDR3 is TGCAGTGCTAGAGAATTCGGGACTAGCGGGGGGGCCGAGGCAGATACGCAGTATTTT.

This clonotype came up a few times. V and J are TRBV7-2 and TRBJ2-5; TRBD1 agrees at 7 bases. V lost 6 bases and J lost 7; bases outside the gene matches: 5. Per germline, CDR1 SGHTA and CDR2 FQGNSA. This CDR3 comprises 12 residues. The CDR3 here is CASSPTGLTQYF. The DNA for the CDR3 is TGTGCCAGCAGTCCGACAGGGCTGACCCAGTACTTC.

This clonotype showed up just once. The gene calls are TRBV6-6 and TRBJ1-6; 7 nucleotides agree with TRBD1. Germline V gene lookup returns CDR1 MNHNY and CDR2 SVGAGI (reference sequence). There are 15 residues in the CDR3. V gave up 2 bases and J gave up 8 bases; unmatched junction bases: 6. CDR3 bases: TGTGCCAGCAGTTACGCGGACAGGCATGATTCACCCCTCCACTTT. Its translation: CASSYADRHDSPLHF.

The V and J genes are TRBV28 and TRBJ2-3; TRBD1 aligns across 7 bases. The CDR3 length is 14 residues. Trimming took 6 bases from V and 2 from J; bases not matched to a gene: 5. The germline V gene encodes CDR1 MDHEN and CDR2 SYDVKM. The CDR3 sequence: CASRKTGNTDTQYF. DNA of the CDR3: TGTGCCAGCAGAAAGACAGGGAACACAGATACGCAGTATTTT.

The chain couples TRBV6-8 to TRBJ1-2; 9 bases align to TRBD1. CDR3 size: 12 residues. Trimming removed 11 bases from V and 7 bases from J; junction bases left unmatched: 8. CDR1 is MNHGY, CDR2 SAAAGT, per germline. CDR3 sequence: CACWRTGVGYTF. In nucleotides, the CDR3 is TGTGCCTGTTGGAGGACAGGGGTTGGCTACACCTTC.

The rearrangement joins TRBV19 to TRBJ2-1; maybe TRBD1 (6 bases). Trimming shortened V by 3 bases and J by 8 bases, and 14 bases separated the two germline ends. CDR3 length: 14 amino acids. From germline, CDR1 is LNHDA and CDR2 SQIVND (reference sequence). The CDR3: CASSILLQGDEQFF. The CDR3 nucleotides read TGTGCCAGTAGTATTCTCCTACAGGGCGATGAGCAGTTCTTC.

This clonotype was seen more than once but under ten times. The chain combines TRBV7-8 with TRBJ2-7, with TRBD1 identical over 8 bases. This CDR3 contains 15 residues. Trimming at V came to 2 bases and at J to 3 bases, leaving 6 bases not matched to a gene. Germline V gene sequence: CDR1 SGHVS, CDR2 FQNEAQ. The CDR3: CASSLFQGAFYEQYF. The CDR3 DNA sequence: TGTGCCAGCAGCTTATTTCAGGGGGCGTTCTACGAGCAGTACTTC.

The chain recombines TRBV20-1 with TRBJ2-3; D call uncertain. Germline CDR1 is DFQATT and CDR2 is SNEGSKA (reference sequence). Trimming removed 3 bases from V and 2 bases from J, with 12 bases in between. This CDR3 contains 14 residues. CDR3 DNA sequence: TGCAGTGCTAGCCCTGGACCCATCACAGATACGCAGTATTTT. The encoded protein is CSASPGPITDTQYF.

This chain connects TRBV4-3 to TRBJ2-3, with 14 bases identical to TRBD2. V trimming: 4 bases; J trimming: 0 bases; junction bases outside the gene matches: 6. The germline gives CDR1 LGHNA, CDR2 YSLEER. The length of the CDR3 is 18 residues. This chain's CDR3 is CASSRVGTSGSSTDTQYF. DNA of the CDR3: TGCGCCAGCAGCCGGGTAGGGACTAGCGGGAGTAGCACAGATACGCAGTATTTT.

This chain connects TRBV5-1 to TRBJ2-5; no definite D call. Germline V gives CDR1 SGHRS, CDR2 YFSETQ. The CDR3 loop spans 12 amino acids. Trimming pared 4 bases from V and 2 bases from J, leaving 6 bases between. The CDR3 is CASSKVQETQYF. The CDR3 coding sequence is TGCGCCAGCAGCAAGGTGCAAGAGACCCAGTACTTC. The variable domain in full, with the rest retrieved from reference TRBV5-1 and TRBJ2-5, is KAGVTQTPRYLIKTRGQQVTLSCSPISGHRSVSWYQQTPGQGLQFLFEYFSETQRNKGNFPGRFSGRQFSNSRSEMNVSTLELGDSALYLCASSKVQETQYFGPGTRLLVL.

The CDR3 loop is CASRMGQGTTYEQYF. The CDR3, as DNA: TGTGCCAGCAGGATGGGACAGGGGACGACCTACGAGCAGTACTTC. This chain joins TRBV2 and TRBJ2-7; TRBD1 matches 10 bases. The J segment lost 2 bases and the V segment lost 6 bases, leaving 7 bases of the junction unmatched. This CDR3 region has 15 residues. CDR1 and CDR2 (germline): SNHLY, FYNNEI. Together with reference TRBV2 and TRBJ2-7, the CDR3 gives the full variable domain: EPEVTQTPSHQVTQMGQEVILRCVPISNHLYFYWYRQILGQKVEFLVSFYNNEISEKSEIFDDQFSVERPDGSNFTLKIRSTKLEDSAMYFCASRMGQGTTYEQYFGPGTRLTVT.

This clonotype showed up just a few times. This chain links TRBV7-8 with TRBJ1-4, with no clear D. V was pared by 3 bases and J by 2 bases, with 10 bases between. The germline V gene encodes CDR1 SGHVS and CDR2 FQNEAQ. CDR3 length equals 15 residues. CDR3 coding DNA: TGTGCCAGCAGCTTTGGATGGGTGACTAATGAAAAACTGTTTTTT. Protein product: CASSFGWVTNEKLFF.

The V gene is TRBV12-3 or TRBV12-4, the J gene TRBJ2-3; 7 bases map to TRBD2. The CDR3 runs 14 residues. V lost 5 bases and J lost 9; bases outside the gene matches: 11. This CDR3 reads CASSGRDYGPTQYF. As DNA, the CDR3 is TGTGCCAGCAGTGGACGGGACTACGGTCCCACGCAGTATTTT.

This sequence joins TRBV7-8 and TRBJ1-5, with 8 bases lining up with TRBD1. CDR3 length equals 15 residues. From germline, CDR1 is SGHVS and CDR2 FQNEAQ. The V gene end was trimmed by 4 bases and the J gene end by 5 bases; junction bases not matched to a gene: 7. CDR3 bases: TGTGCCAGCAGCTCTTTACAGGGGGACCATCAGCCCCAGCATTTT. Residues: CASSSLQGDHQPQHF.

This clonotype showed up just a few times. CDR3 coding DNA: TGTGCCAGCAGCTTAGCTGGGGCCTTGCGCGAGCAGTACTTC. This translates into CASSLAGALREQYF. This sequence joins TRBV7-2 and TRBJ2-7; TRBD1 is a possible D gene (5 bases). Trimming removed 0 bases at V and 6 bases at J, with 12 bases between. This CDR3 comprises 14 residues. Germline CDR1 SGHTA, CDR2 FQGNSA.

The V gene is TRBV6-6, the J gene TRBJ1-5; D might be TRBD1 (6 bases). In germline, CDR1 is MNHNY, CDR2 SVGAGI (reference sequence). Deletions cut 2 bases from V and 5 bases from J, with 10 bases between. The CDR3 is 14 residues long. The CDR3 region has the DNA TGTGCCAGCAGTTACCCCGCAGGGGATCAGCCCCAGCATTTT. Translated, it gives CASSYPAGDQPQHF.

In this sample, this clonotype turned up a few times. This CDR3 reads CASSLVGGTALGPRTDTQYF. The CDR3 coding sequence is TGTGCCAGCAGTTTGGTCGGTGGAACTGCTCTTGGACCCCGCACAGATACGCAGTATTTT. V is TRBV12-3 or TRBV12-4 and J is TRBJ2-3, with no clear D. V lost 3 bases and J 1 base, leaving 26 bases between the germline ends. CDR3 length: 20 residues.

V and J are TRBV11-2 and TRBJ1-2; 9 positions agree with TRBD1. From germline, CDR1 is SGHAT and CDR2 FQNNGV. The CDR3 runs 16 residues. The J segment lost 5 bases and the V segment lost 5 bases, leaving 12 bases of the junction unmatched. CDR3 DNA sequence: TGTGCCAGCAGCCAACATGAGACAGGGGGAGGTTATGGCTACACCTTC. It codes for CASSQHETGGGYGYTF.

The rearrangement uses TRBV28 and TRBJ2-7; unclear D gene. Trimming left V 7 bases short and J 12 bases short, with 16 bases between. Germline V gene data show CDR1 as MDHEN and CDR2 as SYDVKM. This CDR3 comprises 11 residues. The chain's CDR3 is CASTYRRVWYF. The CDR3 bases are TGTGCCAGCACCTACCGAAGGGTTTGGTACTTC.

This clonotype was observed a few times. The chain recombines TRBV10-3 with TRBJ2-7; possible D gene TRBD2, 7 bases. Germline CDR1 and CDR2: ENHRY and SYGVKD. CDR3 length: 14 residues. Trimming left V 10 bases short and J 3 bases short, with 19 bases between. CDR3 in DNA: TGTGCCACCAGGGGCGGGGGCTCGGACTACGAGCAGTACTTC. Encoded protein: CATRGGGSDYEQYF.

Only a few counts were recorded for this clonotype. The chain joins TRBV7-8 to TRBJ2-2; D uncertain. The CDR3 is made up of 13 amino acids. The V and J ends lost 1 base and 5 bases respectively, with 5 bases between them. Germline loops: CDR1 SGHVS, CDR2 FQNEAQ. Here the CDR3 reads CASSLGWTGELFF. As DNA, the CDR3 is TGTGCCAGCAGCTTAGGGTGGACCGGGGAGCTGTTTTTT.

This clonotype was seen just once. The CDR3: CASSLEGGIQETQYF. The CDR3 nucleotides are TGTGCCAGCAGTTTAGAAGGGGGAATCCAAGAGACCCAGTACTTC. The chain couples TRBV12-3 or TRBV12-4 to TRBJ2-5; D may be TRBD1 (6 bases). V gave up 1 base and J gave up 1 base, with 10 bases separating them. The length of the CDR3 is 15 residues.

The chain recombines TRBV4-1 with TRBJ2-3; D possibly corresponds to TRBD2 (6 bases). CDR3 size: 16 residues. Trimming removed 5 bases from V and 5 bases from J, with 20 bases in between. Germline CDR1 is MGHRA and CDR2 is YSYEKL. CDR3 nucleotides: TGCGCCAGCAGCTTCCGACCGAAGGGCGGGATAGATACGCAGTATTTT. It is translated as CASSFRPKGGIDTQYF.

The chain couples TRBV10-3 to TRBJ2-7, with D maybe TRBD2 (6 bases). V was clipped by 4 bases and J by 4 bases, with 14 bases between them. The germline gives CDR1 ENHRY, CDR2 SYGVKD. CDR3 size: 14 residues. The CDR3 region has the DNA TGTGCCATCAGTGGTTTCGGGAGTTCTTACGAGCAGTACTTC. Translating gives CAISGFGSSYEQYF.

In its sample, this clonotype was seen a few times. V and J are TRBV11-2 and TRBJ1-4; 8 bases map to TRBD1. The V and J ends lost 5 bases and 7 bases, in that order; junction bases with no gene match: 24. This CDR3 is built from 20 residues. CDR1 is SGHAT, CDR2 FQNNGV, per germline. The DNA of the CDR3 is TGTGCCAGCAGCGAACCTCAGGGGGCGTTCACTTCAAGAGAACGTGAAAAACTGTTTTTT. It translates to CASSEPQGAFTSREREKLFF. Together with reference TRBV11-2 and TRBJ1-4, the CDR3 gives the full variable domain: EAGVAQSPRYKIIEKRQSVAFWCNPISGHATLYWYQQILGQGPKLLIQFQNNGVVDDSQLPKDRFSAERLKGVDSTLKIQPAKLEDSAVYLCASSEPQGAFTSREREKLFFGSGTQLSVL.